This T cell receptor (beta chain) was obtained from a study of early T cells in non-severe SARS-CoV-2 infection. Study-wide results and limits: Comparison of clonotypes with VDJdb favored anti-spike CD8 responses while missing private and CD4 specificities.

cDNA molecules, individually, were tagged with unique molecular identifiers. TCRdb fed the 5' RACE reads into MiXCR, producing one record per CDR3 protein. Counted here are 50,000 to 65,000 distinct CDR3 sequences, roughly a fifth occurring once; the ten biggest clones make up 16%. A remark on this clonotype: Its target is not known.

The germline V gene encodes CDR1 SEHNR and CDR2 FQNEAQ (reference sequence). Trimming removed 1 base from V and 9 bases from J; junction bases left unmatched: 9. CDR3 size: 16 residues. The sequence came from an adult who was a healthcare worker with PCR-confirmed SARS-CoV-2 infection or an uninfected control (not recorded which). Sequenced material: whole blood, taken at baseline. The chain employs TRBV7-9 and TRBJ1-6, with 7 bases identical to TRBD1. The CDR3 DNA follows: TGTGCCAGCAGCTTAGGGGGGACAGATTCTTCTTCACCCCTCCACTTT. It yields the protein CASSLGGTDSSSPLHF. The full variable domain, rest sourced from reference TRBV7-9 and TRBJ1-6, is DTGVSQNPRHKITKRGQNVTFRCDPISEHNRLYWYRQTLGQGPEFLTYFQNEAQLEKSRLLSDRFSAERPKGSFSTLEIQRTEQGDSAMYLCASSLGGTDSSSPLHFGNGTRLTVT.